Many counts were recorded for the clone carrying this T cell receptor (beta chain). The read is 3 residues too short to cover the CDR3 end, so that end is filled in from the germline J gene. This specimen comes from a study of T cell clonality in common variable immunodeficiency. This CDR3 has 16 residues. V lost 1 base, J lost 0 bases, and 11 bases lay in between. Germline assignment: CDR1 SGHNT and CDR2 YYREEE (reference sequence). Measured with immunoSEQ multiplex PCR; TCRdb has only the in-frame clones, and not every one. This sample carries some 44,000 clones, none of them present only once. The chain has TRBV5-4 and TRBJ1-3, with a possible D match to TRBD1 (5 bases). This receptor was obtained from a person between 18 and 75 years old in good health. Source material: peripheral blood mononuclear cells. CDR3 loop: CASSLSPGLSGNTIYF. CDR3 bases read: TGTGCCAGCAGCTTGTCTCCGGGACTCTCTGGAAACACC.